This TCR beta chain comes out of a study of control samples from healthy donors and cancer patients. Clones were read by immunoSEQ multiplex PCR, and TCRdb kept only the in-frame ones, dropping some. The table shows 100,000 to 150,000 clones, with approximately 90% occurring only once. The clonotype comes from a man between 18 and 29 years old in good health. The source material was blood.

In DNA form, the CDR3 reads TGCGCCAGCAGCCCGGACAGGGGGCGCAGCACAGATACGCAGTATTTT. It translates to CASSPDRGRSTDTQYF. The gene calls are TRBV5-1 and TRBJ2-3; 11 bases map to TRBD1. Trimming took 4 bases from V and 0 from J; bases not matched to a gene: 4. The CDR3 contains 16 residues. CDR1 and CDR2 (germline): SGHRS, YFSETQ.